Below, 20 T cell receptor beta chains from the same sample are listed, as sequenced in a study of T cells in Graves' hyperthyroidism and ophthalmopathy. Researchers took RNA transcripts and amplified the TCR beta CDR3 regions from them. Researchers ran a first-round RT-PCR on the TCR CDR3 using the HTBI primer set. TCRdb passed the multiplex PCR reads through MiXCR, listing each CDR3 protein once. The data contain about 290,000 distinct CDR3 sequences, roughly 13% of them seen just once; the ten biggest clones take up 7% to 9%. Sequenced sample: blood. The receptors come from a woman in her forties with Graves' hyperthyroidism.

At least ten counts were recorded for this clonotype. The chain couples TRBV7-9 to TRBJ2-3; TRBD2 matches at 10 bases. Germline-derived CDR1 and CDR2 are SEHNR and FQNEAQ (reference sequence). The CDR3 has 19 amino acids. Trimming cost V 5 bases and J 4 bases; bases outside gene matches: 18. The CDR3 DNA follows: TGTGCCAGCAGCCAACATAAGCGGGAGGGCCCGCCTCCCCCAGATACGCAGTATTTT. Protein product: CASSQHKREGPPPPDTQYF.

This clonotype showed up many times. The genes are TRBV10-3 and TRBJ2-7; possible D gene TRBD2, 5 bases. The CDR3 has 16 residues. Germline V lookup: CDR1 ENHRY, CDR2 SYGVKD. V gave up 0 bases and J gave up 2 bases, with 14 bases separating them. The CDR3: CAISESGGPKAYEQYF. In DNA form, the CDR3 reads TGTGCCATCAGTGAGTCGGGCGGGCCCAAGGCCTACGAGCAGTACTTC.

The V gene is TRBV30, the J gene TRBJ2-1; 10 bases are a match to TRBD2. This CDR3 is built from 18 residues. Germline V gene sequence: CDR1 GTSNPN, CDR2 SVGIG (reference sequence). V gave up 4 bases and J gave up 0 bases; unmatched junction bases: 12. The CDR3 bases are TGTGCCTGGAAGAAGACGACTAGCGGGTCCTCCTCCTACAATGAGCAGTTCTTC. This gives the protein CAWKKTTSGSSSYNEQFF.

This clonotype was seen many times. The genes are TRBV2 and TRBJ2-7; D is uncertain. The CDR3 consists of 12 residues. The germline V and J ends were trimmed by 4 bases and 2 bases, with 6 bases remaining between them. Germline V gene sequence: CDR1 SNHLY, CDR2 FYNNEI. The CDR3 reads CASSGLTYEQYF. The CDR3 DNA follows: TGTGCCAGCAGTGGACTGACCTACGAGCAGTACTTC.

Turning to this clonotype: A much more abundant neighbour one base away suggests this may be a read error. The rearrangement uses TRBV12-3 or TRBV12-4 and TRBJ2-1; TRBD1 might be the D (5 bases). This CDR3 has 14 residues. Trimming removed 6 bases at V and 2 bases at J, with 11 bases between. CDR3 coding DNA: TGTGCCAGCAGCCCGACAGTTACCTACAATGAGCAGTTCTTC. Translation: CASSPTVTYNEQFF.

The chain is built from TRBV27 and TRBJ1-2; 7 nucleotides agree with TRBD1. Trimming cost V 5 bases and J 7 bases; bases outside gene matches: 7. Germline loops: CDR1 MNHEY, CDR2 SMNVEV (reference sequence). The CDR3 is made up of 13 amino acids. CDR3 coding DNA: TGTGCCAGCAGTATCACAGGGGAGGGTGGCTACACCTTC. Its protein is CASSITGEGGYTF.

This clonotype was picked up many times. The chain couples TRBV28 to TRBJ2-1, with a possible D match to TRBD2 (6 bases). CDR3 size: 16 residues. CDR1 and CDR2 from the germline V gene are MDHEN and SYDVKM. Trimming took 4 bases from V and 3 from J, leaving 16 bases between them. In DNA, the CDR3 is TGTGCCAGCAGTTCCCCCTCCGGGAGAGTCTACAATGAGCAGTTCTTC. Protein: CASSSPSGRVYNEQFF.

This clonotype has a count of ten or more. This chain links TRBV7-9 with TRBJ2-7; 7 nucleotides align to TRBD2. Germline V gene sequence: CDR1 SEHNR, CDR2 FQNEAQ (reference sequence). The CDR3 runs to 14 residues. V shed 1 base, J shed 6 bases, and the junction held 6 bases outside the gene matches. In DNA, the CDR3 is TGTGCCAGCAGCTTAGACCTTAGCGGGCGCGAGCAGTACTTC. Translating it yields CASSLDLSGREQYF.

The sample holds a few counts of this clonotype. The V and J genes are TRBV3-1 and TRBJ1-4, with unresolved D. V was clipped by 1 base and J by 4 bases, with 7 bases between them. The germline V gene encodes CDR1 LGHDT and CDR2 YNNKEL (reference sequence). This CDR3 spans 14 amino acids. The CDR3 loop reads CASSQGGYNEKLFF. CDR3 coding DNA: TGTGCCAGCAGCCAAGGAGGCTATAATGAAAAACTGTTTTTT.

The sample holds a few counts of this clonotype. The gene calls are TRBV9 and TRBJ2-2, with TRBD2 matching over 13 bases. CDR1 is SGDLS and CDR2 is YYNGEE in the germline V gene. The V gene end was trimmed by 3 bases and the J gene end by 6 bases; junction bases not matched to a gene: 5. The CDR3 runs to 16 residues. CDR3 residues: CASSGTSGRGPGELFF. The CDR3 coding sequence is TGTGCCAGCAGCGGGACTAGCGGGAGAGGTCCCGGGGAGCTGTTTTTT. Full variable domain (outside the CDR3, taken from reference TRBV9 and TRBJ2-2): DSGVTQTPKHLITATGQRVTLRCSPRSGDLSVYWYQQSLDQGLQFLIQYYNGEERAKGNILERFSAQQFPDLHSELNLSSLELGDSALYFCASSGTSGRGPGELFFGEGSRLTVL.

This clonotype was seen ten or more times. The rearrangement joins TRBV6-5 to TRBJ1-4; tentative D call: TRBD1 (5 bases). Germline values: CDR1 MNHEY, CDR2 SVGAGI. V lost 2 bases and J 4 bases, leaving 11 bases between the germline ends. The CDR3 totals 15 residues. The CDR3 nucleotides read TGTGCCAGCAGTTACAGGGGAAGGGTTAATGAAAAACTGTTTTTT. It specifies CASSYRGRVNEKLFF.

This chain joins TRBV7-9 and TRBJ2-3; TRBD1 aligns across 7 bases. With 8 bases clipped from V and 6 bases from J, the junction kept 5 bases outside the gene matches. Germline V gene lookup returns CDR1 SEHNR and CDR2 FQNEAQ (reference sequence). CDR3 length: 12 residues. CDR3 nucleotides: TGTGCCAGCGAAGGGGGCGTGGATACGCAGTATTTT. This translates into CASEGGVDTQYF.

This clonotype appeared many times. The CDR3 spells CASSSGTSVGEQFF. The CDR3 DNA is TGTGCCAGCAGTTCGGGGACTAGCGTCGGTGAGCAGTTCTTC. The chain recombines TRBV27 with TRBJ2-1; TRBD2 matches at 10 bases. With V trimmed by 4 bases and J by 9 bases, 6 bases remained unmatched. The CDR3 has 14 amino acids. Germline assignment: CDR1 MNHEY and CDR2 SMNVEV (reference sequence).

This clonotype occurred many times. The chain combines TRBV28 with TRBJ2-2, with D maybe TRBD2 (6 bases). V dropped 8 bases and J dropped 0 bases, with 10 bases sitting between them. There are 14 residues in the CDR3. CDR1 is MDHEN and CDR2 is SYDVKM in the germline V gene. The CDR3 DNA is TGTGCCAGCTCCGGGGGAGCGAACACCGGGGAGCTGTTTTTT. Protein sequence: CASSGGANTGELFF.

This clonotype was detected ten times or more. CDR3 residues: CASSLWRRRQGGEQFF. The CDR3, as DNA: TGTGCCAGCAGCTTATGGCGCCGGCGCCAGGGCGGTGAGCAGTTCTTC. V usage is TRBV7-9 and J usage is TRBJ2-1, with a possible D match to TRBD1 (5 bases). This CDR3 contains 16 residues. Trimming took 2 bases from V and 9 from J, leaving 20 bases between them. Germline loops: CDR1 SEHNR, CDR2 FQNEAQ (reference sequence).

This clonotype was seen many times. The CDR3 DNA follows: TGTGCCAGCAGTGAAGAGAGACAGGGGAGCCAAGAGACCCAGTACTTC. Protein: CASSEERQGSQETQYF. The rearrangement links TRBV2 to TRBJ2-5, with 8 nucleotides matching TRBD1. This CDR3 spans 16 amino acids. Germline assignment: CDR1 SNHLY and CDR2 FYNNEI. V lost 1 base and J lost 1; bases outside the gene matches: 5.

The gene calls are TRBV4-2 and TRBJ1-2; a possible D gene is TRBD1 (6 bases). Germline-derived CDR1 and CDR2 are LGHNA and YNFKEQ. The CDR3 sequence is 16 residues long. The ends were cut back, 1 base at V and 7 bases at J, with 19 bases in the middle. CDR3 protein: CASSQATGAGVFGYTF. CDR3 sequence (DNA): TGTGCCAGCAGCCAAGCTACGGGGGCAGGGGTGTTTGGCTACACCTTC.

Many counts were recorded for this clonotype. This rearrangement joins TRBV7-2 to TRBJ1-2; no definite D call. The germline CDR1 and CDR2 sequences are SGHTA and FQGNSA. Trimming left V 5 bases short and J 5 bases short, with 6 bases between. The CDR3 totals 11 residues. CDR3 nucleotides: TGTGCCAGCAGCCTGAAATATGGCTACACCTTC. This codes for CASSLKYGYTF.

This clonotype appeared many times. The chain recombines TRBV30 with TRBJ1-5; weak D call: TRBD1 (6 bases). Germline V CDR1 and CDR2: GTSNPN, SVGIG (reference sequence). CDR3 size: 12 residues. The V gene lost 2 bases and the J gene lost 16 bases, with 18 bases spanning the gap. The CDR3 loop reads CAWSPLEGTLHF. CDR3 bases: TGTGCCTGGAGTCCCCTGGAAGGGACATTACATTTT.

The V and J genes are TRBV19 and TRBJ1-5; unclear D gene. Germline V lookup: CDR1 LNHDA, CDR2 SQIVND (reference sequence). Deletions cut 3 bases from V and 3 bases from J, with 6 bases between. This CDR3 contains 13 residues. The CDR3 reads CASSMIPNQPQHF. CDR3 nucleotide sequence: TGTGCCAGTAGTATGATCCCCAATCAGCCCCAGCATTTT.